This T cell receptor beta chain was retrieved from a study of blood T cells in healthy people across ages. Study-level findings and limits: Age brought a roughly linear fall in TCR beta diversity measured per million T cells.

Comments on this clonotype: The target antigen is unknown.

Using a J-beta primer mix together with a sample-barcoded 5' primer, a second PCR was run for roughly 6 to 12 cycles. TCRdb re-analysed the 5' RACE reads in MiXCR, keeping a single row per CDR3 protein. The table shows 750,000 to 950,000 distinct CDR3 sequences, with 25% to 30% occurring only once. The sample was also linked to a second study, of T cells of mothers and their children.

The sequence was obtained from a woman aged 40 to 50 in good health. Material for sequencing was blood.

The CDR3 is CASSIVPGTEAFF. CDR3 nucleotides: TGTGCCAGTAGTATAGTTCCCGGAACTGAAGCTTTCTTT. The rearrangement links TRBV19 to TRBJ1-1; D remains unclear. This CDR3 has 13 residues. CDR1 and CDR2 (germline): LNHDA, SQIVND (reference sequence). V was shortened by 1 base and J by 5 bases, with 8 bases between the two germline ends.